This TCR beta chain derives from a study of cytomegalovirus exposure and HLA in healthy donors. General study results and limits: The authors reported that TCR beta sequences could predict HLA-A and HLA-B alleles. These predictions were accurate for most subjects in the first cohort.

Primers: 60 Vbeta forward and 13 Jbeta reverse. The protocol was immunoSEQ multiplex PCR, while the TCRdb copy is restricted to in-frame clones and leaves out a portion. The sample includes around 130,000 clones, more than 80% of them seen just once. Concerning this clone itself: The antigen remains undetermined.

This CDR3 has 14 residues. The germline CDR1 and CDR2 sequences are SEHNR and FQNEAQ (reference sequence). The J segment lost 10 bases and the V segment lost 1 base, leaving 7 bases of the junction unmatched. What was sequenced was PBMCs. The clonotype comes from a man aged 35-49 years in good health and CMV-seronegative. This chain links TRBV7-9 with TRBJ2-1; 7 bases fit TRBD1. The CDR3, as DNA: TGTGCCAGCAGCTTAGGGACAGGCTCACAGGAGCAGTTCTTC. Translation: CASSLGTGSQEQFF.